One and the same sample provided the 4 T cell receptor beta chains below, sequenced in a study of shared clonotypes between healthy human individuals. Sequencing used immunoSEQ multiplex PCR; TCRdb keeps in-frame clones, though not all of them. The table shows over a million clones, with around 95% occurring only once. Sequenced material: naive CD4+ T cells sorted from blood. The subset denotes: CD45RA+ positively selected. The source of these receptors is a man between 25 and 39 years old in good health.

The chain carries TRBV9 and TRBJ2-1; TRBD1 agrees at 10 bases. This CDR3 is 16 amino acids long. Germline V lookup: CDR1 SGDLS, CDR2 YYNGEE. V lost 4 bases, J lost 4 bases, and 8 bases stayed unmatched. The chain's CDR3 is CASSFSGDRGYNEQFF. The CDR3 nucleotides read TGTGCCAGCAGCTTTAGCGGGGACAGGGGTTACAATGAGCAGTTCTTC.

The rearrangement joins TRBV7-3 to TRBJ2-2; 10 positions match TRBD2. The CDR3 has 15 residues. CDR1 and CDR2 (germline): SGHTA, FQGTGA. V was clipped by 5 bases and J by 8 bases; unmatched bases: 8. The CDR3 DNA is TGTGCCAGCAGCCTAGCGGGAGCGGCCCAGGGGGAGCTGTTTTTT. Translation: CASSLAGAAQGELFF. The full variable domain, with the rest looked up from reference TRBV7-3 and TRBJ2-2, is GAGVSQTPSNKVTEKGKYVELRCDPISGHTALYWYRQSLGQGPEFLIYFQGTGAADDSGLPNDRFFAVRPEGSVSTLKIQRTERGDSAVYLCASSLAGAAQGELFFGEGSRLTVL.

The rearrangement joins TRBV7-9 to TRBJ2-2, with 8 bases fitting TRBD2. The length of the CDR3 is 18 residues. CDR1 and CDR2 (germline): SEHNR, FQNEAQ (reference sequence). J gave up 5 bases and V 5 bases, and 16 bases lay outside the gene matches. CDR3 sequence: CASSAERLAMSSTGELFF. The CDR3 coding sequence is TGTGCCAGCAGCGCCGAAAGACTAGCGATGAGTAGTACCGGGGAGCTGTTTTTT.

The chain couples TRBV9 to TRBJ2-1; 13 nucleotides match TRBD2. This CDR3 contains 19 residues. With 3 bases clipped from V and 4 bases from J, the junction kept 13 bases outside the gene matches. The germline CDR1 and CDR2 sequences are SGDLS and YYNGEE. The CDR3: CASSGAGLAGIEAYNEQFF. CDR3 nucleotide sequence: TGTGCCAGCAGCGGCGCGGGACTAGCGGGGATTGAGGCGTACAATGAGCAGTTCTTC.